These T cell receptor beta chains were read from a single sample in a study of CD4 T cells in relation to SARS-CoV-2 and coronaviruses. Generated by immunoSEQ multiplex PCR, the TCRdb table keeps only in-frame clones and is missing some. The sample contains 30,000 to 45,000 clones, approximately 87% of which appear only once. Sequencing was performed on memory CD4+ T cells from PBMCs. These receptors all come from an adult with COVID-19. Each CDR3 is given with its conserved first and last residue. A D gene is named only where the DNA matches it firmly. Clone size, where shown, is once, few, many, or a class for clones that have expanded.

J gene: TRBJ2-5; D gene: NA; clone size: NA; V gene: TRBV18; CDR3 protein: CASSRLRETQYF; CDR3 DNA: TGTGCCAGCTCACGACTGAGAGAGACCCAGTACTTC
J gene: TRBJ2-3; D gene: TRBD2; clone size: NA; V gene: TRBV6-6; CDR3 protein: CASSSLLAGGTDTQYF; CDR3 DNA: TGTGCCAGCAGTTCACTGCTAGCGGGGGGCACAGATACGCAGTATTTT
J gene: TRBJ1-5; D gene: NA; clone size: NA; V gene: TRBV4-3; CDR3 protein: CASSQGVGGSNQPQHF; CDR3 DNA: TGCGCCAGCAGCCAAGGTGTGGGTGGTAGCAATCAGCCCCAGCATTTT
J gene: TRBJ2-6; D gene: NA; clone size: NA; V gene: TRBV28; CDR3 protein: CASGGISSGANVLTF; CDR3 DNA: TGTGCCAGCGGGGGGATAAGCTCTGGGGCCAACGTCCTGACTTTC
J gene: TRBJ1-1; D gene: NA; clone size: few; V gene: TRBV6-5; CDR3 protein: CASRVEGGTEAFF; CDR3 DNA: TGTGCCAGCAGGGTAGAGGGGGGAACTGAAGCTTTCTTT
J gene: TRBJ1-4; D gene: NA; clone size: NA; V gene: TRBV7-3; CDR3 protein: CASSKGPGLGEKLFF; CDR3 DNA: TGTGCCAGCAGTAAGGGACCTGGTCTCGGTGAAAAACTGTTTTTT
J gene: TRBJ1-3; D gene: NA; clone size: NA; V gene: TRBV3-1/TRBV3-2; CDR3 protein: CASSQRGSSGSGNTIYF; CDR3 DNA: TGTGCCAGCAGCCAAAGGGGGAGCAGCGGCTCTGGAAACACCATATATTTT
J gene: TRBJ2-7; D gene: NA; clone size: NA; V gene: TRBV5-1; CDR3 protein: CASSSGGSYEQYF; CDR3 DNA: TGCGCCAGCAGCTCCGGCGGATCCTACGAGCAGTACTTC
J gene: TRBJ1-1; D gene: NA; clone size: NA; V gene: TRBV15; CDR3 protein: CATSRGGVDTEAFF; CDR3 DNA: TGTGCCACCAGCAGGGGGGGTGTGGACACTGAAGCTTTCTTT
J gene: TRBJ2-2; D gene: NA; clone size: NA; V gene: TRBV10-2; CDR3 protein: CASSESGGNTGELFF; CDR3 DNA: TGCGCCAGCAGTGAGTCAGGGGGAAACACCGGGGAGCTGTTTTTT
J gene: TRBJ1-6; D gene: TRBD1; clone size: NA; V gene: TRBV7-8; CDR3 protein: CASSLYLRGQGFSTLHF; CDR3 DNA: TGTGCCAGCAGCTTATATCTACGTGGACAGGGGTTTTCCACCCTCCACTTT
J gene: TRBJ2-7; D gene: TRBD1; clone size: NA; V gene: TRBV11-3; CDR3 protein: CASSLGTGASYEQYF; CDR3 DNA: TGTGCCAGCAGCTTAGGGACAGGCGCCTCCTACGAGCAGTACTTC
J gene: TRBJ1-5; D gene: NA; clone size: NA; V gene: TRBV12-5; CDR3 protein: CASGLEPGQPQHF; CDR3 DNA: TGTGCTAGTGGTTTAGAACCCGGACAGCCCCAGCATTTT
J gene: TRBJ2-7; D gene: NA; clone size: NA; V gene: TRBV10-1; CDR3 protein: CASSRAVSGEQYF; CDR3 DNA: TGCGCCAGCAGTAGGGCTGTCTCCGGCGAGCAGTACTTC
J gene: TRBJ2-5; D gene: NA; clone size: once; V gene: TRBV21-1; CDR3 protein: CASSPRTGGEETQYF; CDR3 DNA: TGTGCCAGCAGCCCCCGGACAGGGGGAGAAGAGACCCAGTACTTC
J gene: TRBJ2-7; D gene: TRBD2; clone size: NA; V gene: TRBV29-1; CDR3 protein: CSVGGTPGEQYF; CDR3 DNA: TGCAGCGTGGGGGGGACTCCTGGAGAGCAGTACTTC
J gene: TRBJ2-1; D gene: TRBD2; clone size: once; V gene: TRBV9; CDR3 protein: CASSGTSGYNEQFF; CDR3 DNA: TGTGCCAGCAGCGGGACTAGCGGCTACAATGAGCAGTTCTTC
J gene: TRBJ2-1; D gene: NA; clone size: once; V gene: TRBV6-5; CDR3 protein: CASTGTESSYNEQFF; CDR3 DNA: TGTGCCAGCACGGGGACGGAGAGCTCCTACAATGAGCAGTTCTTC
J gene: TRBJ2-2; D gene: NA; clone size: NA; V gene: TRBV3-1/TRBV3-2; CDR3 protein: CASSRDFGAGELFF; CDR3 DNA: TGTGCCAGCAGCAGGGACTTCGGGGCGGGGGAGCTGTTTTTT
J gene: TRBJ1-1; D gene: TRBD1; clone size: few; V gene: TRBV7-9; CDR3 protein: CASSRLRDRVRKAFF; CDR3 DNA: TGTGCCAGCAGCCGTCTGCGGGACAGGGTAAGGAAAGCTTTCTTT
J gene: TRBJ1-2; D gene: NA; clone size: NA; V gene: TRBV7-2; CDR3 protein: CASSLQGSNYGYTF; CDR3 DNA: TGTGCCAGCAGCTTACAAGGCAGTAACTATGGCTACACCTTC
J gene: TRBJ1-2; D gene: NA; clone size: NA; V gene: TRBV9; CDR3 protein: CASSGEVYNYGYTF; CDR3 DNA: TGTGCCAGCAGCGGGGAGGTATATAACTATGGCTACACCTTC
J gene: TRBJ1-1; D gene: TRBD1; clone size: NA; V gene: TRBV24-1; CDR3 protein: CATSAGGFGTEAFF; CDR3 DNA: TGTGCCACTTCAGCAGGGGGCTTTGGGACTGAAGCTTTCTTT
J gene: TRBJ1-5; D gene: TRBD1; clone size: NA; V gene: TRBV27; CDR3 protein: CASSLSAGGPQPQHF; CDR3 DNA: TGTGCCAGCAGTTTATCCGCAGGGGGCCCTCAGCCCCAGCATTTT
J gene: TRBJ2-3; D gene: TRBD2; clone size: once; V gene: TRBV5-1; CDR3 protein: CASSLGTRSTDTQYF; CDR3 DNA: TGCGCCAGCAGCTTGGGGACTAGGAGCACAGATACGCAGTATTTT
J gene: TRBJ1-1; D gene: NA; clone size: once; V gene: TRBV11-1; CDR3 protein: CASSFGWGNTEAFF; CDR3 DNA: TGTGCCAGCAGCTTTGGTTGGGGGAACACTGAAGCTTTCTTT
J gene: TRBJ2-7; D gene: TRBD2; clone size: NA; V gene: TRBV11-3; CDR3 protein: CASSGGGNEQYF; CDR3 DNA: TGTGCCAGCAGCGGGGGAGGGAACGAGCAGTACTTC
J gene: TRBJ1-2; D gene: NA; clone size: NA; V gene: TRBV7-6; CDR3 protein: CASSLAGGGGIANYGYTF; CDR3 DNA: TGTGCCAGCAGCTTAGCAGGGGGTGGGGGCATAGCTAACTATGGCTACACCTTC
J gene: TRBJ1-3; D gene: NA; clone size: NA; V gene: TRBV3-1/TRBV3-2; CDR3 protein: CASSQESGNTIYF; CDR3 DNA: TGTGCCAGCAGCCAAGAGAGTGGAAACACCATATATTTT
J gene: TRBJ1-1; D gene: TRBD1; clone size: NA; V gene: TRBV10-1; CDR3 protein: CASKDRGLTEAFF; CDR3 DNA: TGCGCCAGCAAAGACAGGGGTTTGACTGAAGCTTTCTTT
J gene: TRBJ1-1; D gene: TRBD1; clone size: NA; V gene: TRBV5-1; CDR3 protein: CASSAGQTNTEAFF; CDR3 DNA: TGCGCCAGCAGCGCGGGACAGACCAACACTGAAGCTTTCTTT
J gene: TRBJ1-2; D gene: TRBD1; clone size: NA; V gene: TRBV27; CDR3 protein: CASSFRDRGSRGYTF; CDR3 DNA: TGTGCCAGCAGTTTCCGGGACAGGGGGAGTCGTGGCTACACCTTC
J gene: TRBJ1-5; D gene: NA; clone size: NA; V gene: TRBV28; CDR3 protein: CASSLQGSGEPQHF; CDR3 DNA: TGTGCCAGCAGTTTACAGGGGTCGGGAGAGCCCCAGCATTTT
J gene: TRBJ1-3; D gene: TRBD1; clone size: NA; V gene: TRBV19; CDR3 protein: CASSPGQGANRGNTIYF; CDR3 DNA: TGTGCCAGTAGTCCGGGACAGGGGGCGAATCGTGGAAACACCATATATTTT
J gene: TRBJ2-1; D gene: NA; clone size: NA; V gene: TRBV12-3/TRBV12-4; CDR3 protein: CASSLRGNEQFF; CDR3 DNA: TGTGCCAGCAGTTTGCGTGGCAATGAGCAGTTCTTC
J gene: TRBJ2-7; D gene: TRBD2; clone size: NA; V gene: TRBV18; CDR3 protein: CASSPSGGGARDEQYF; CDR3 DNA: TGTGCCAGCTCACCATCAGGCGGGGGGGCCAGGGACGAGCAGTACTTC
J gene: TRBJ1-3; D gene: NA; clone size: NA; V gene: TRBV7-2; CDR3 protein: CASSLDPSVGNTIYF; CDR3 DNA: TGTGCCAGCAGCTTAGACCCGTCAGTCGGAAACACCATATATTTT
J gene: TRBJ2-5; D gene: NA; clone size: NA; V gene: TRBV6-2/TRBV6-3; CDR3 protein: CASSSLAWETQYF; CDR3 DNA: TGTGCCAGCAGTTCACTAGCTTGGGAGACCCAGTACTTC
J gene: TRBJ2-7; D gene: TRBD1; clone size: NA; V gene: TRBV5-1; CDR3 protein: CASSLTGASSYEQYF; CDR3 DNA: TGCGCCAGCAGCTTGACAGGGGCAAGCTCCTACGAGCAGTACTTC
J gene: TRBJ1-3; D gene: NA; clone size: NA; V gene: TRBV3-1/TRBV3-2; CDR3 protein: CASSLGTKSGNTIYF; CDR3 DNA: TGTGCCAGCAGCCTGGGGACAAAGTCTGGAAACACCATATATTTT
J gene: TRBJ2-7; D gene: TRBD1; clone size: NA; V gene: TRBV5-4; CDR3 protein: CASSVIRTGSGLEQYF; CDR3 DNA: TGTGCCAGCAGCGTCATAAGGACAGGGAGCGGTCTCGAGCAGTACTTC
J gene: TRBJ2-3; D gene: NA; clone size: NA; V gene: TRBV11-2; CDR3 protein: CASSLEIRTDTQYF; CDR3 DNA: TGTGCCAGCAGCTTGGAGATTCGCACAGATACGCAGTATTTT
J gene: TRBJ2-7; D gene: TRBD1; clone size: NA; V gene: TRBV11-2; CDR3 protein: CASSLDMGDRLYEQYF; CDR3 DNA: TGTGCCAGCAGCTTAGATATGGGGGACAGGCTCTACGAGCAGTACTTC
J gene: TRBJ2-7; D gene: NA; clone size: NA; V gene: TRBV11-3; CDR3 protein: CASARGSSSYEQYF; CDR3 DNA: TGTGCCAGCGCTCGGGGGAGCAGCTCCTACGAGCAGTACTTC
J gene: TRBJ1-2; D gene: NA; clone size: NA; V gene: TRBV19; CDR3 protein: CASSIVDSNYGYTF; CDR3 DNA: TGTGCCAGTAGTATCGTCGACAGCAACTATGGCTACACCTTC
J gene: TRBJ2-6; D gene: TRBD1; clone size: NA; V gene: TRBV10-3; CDR3 protein: CAISASSGGSGANVLTF; CDR3 DNA: TGTGCCATCAGTGCCTCATCAGGGGGCTCTGGGGCCAACGTCCTGACTTTC
J gene: TRBJ1-1; D gene: NA; clone size: NA; V gene: TRBV30; CDR3 protein: CAWSVQPGTEAFF; CDR3 DNA: TGTGCCTGGAGTGTACAGCCCGGGACTGAAGCTTTCTTT
J gene: TRBJ2-7; D gene: TRBD2; clone size: NA; V gene: TRBV15; CDR3 protein: CATSHGLAGGLGYAEQYF; CDR3 DNA: TGTGCCACCAGCCACGGACTAGCGGGGGGACTGGGCTACGCCGAGCAGTACTTC
J gene: TRBJ2-3; D gene: TRBD1; clone size: once; V gene: TRBV5-1; CDR3 protein: CASRPTGGPDTQYF; CDR3 DNA: TGCGCCAGCAGACCGACAGGGGGCCCAGATACGCAGTATTTT
J gene: TRBJ1-6; D gene: NA; clone size: NA; V gene: TRBV6-2/TRBV6-3; CDR3 protein: CASSIGATETPLHF; CDR3 DNA: TGTGCCAGCAGCATTGGGGCCACGGAAACACCCCTCCACTTT
J gene: TRBJ1-4; D gene: NA; clone size: NA; V gene: TRBV7-2; CDR3 protein: CASSSDMGLFF; CDR3 DNA: TGTGCCAGCAGCTCAGACATGGGACTGTTTTTT
J gene: TRBJ1-5; D gene: NA; clone size: NA; V gene: TRBV7-2; CDR3 protein: CASSPGGGRSNQPQHF; CDR3 DNA: TGTGCCAGCAGCCCCGGGGGGGGTCGGAGCAATCAGCCCCAGCATTTT
J gene: TRBJ1-6; D gene: NA; clone size: NA; V gene: TRBV3-1/TRBV3-2; CDR3 protein: CASSPRWDSPLHF; CDR3 DNA: TGTGCCAGCAGCCCCCGGTGGGACTCACCCCTCCACTTT
J gene: TRBJ2-2; D gene: TRBD1; clone size: NA; V gene: TRBV24-1; CDR3 protein: CATSDLGQGVNTGELFF; CDR3 DNA: TGTGCCACCAGTGATCTCGGACAGGGGGTTAACACCGGGGAGCTGTTTTTT
J gene: TRBJ2-3; D gene: NA; clone size: NA; V gene: TRBV3-1/TRBV3-2; CDR3 protein: CASSQVLDTQYF; CDR3 DNA: TGTGCCAGCAGCCAAGTCTTAGATACGCAGTATTTT